The rows below give T cell receptor beta chains drawn from one sample of a study of siplizumab effects on memory and regulatory T cells. Repertoires were generated with immunoSEQ multiplex PCR, while TCRdb's copy carries only in-frame clones and drops some. The repertoire holds approximately 46,000 clones, with 93% as singletons. Sequencing input: CD8+ T cells sorted from blood. The receptors were sampled from a human donor in good health. Both conserved end residues are part of each CDR3. Fields, in order: V gene, D gene, clone size, J gene, CDR3 protein, CDR3 DNA. The D gene is left open where the match is weak. A row's size may be missing; if present it is once, few, many or a size class.

>TRBV4-1|TRBD1|NA|TRBJ2-7
CASSHGQGGSYEQYF
TGCGCCAGCAGCCACGGACAGGGGGGGTCCTACGAGCAGTACTTC
>TRBV5-4|TRBD2|NA|TRBJ2-7
CASSRTSGSEQYF
TGTGCCAGCAGCCGGACTAGCGGGAGCGAGCAGTACTTC
>TRBV7-2|NA|NA|TRBJ1-1
CASSLQRFGAEAFF
TGTGCCAGCAGCTTACAGAGATTTGGCGCTGAAGCTTTCTTT
>TRBV10-3|TRBD2|NA|TRBJ2-7
CAIRDEQAGGPSYEQYF
TGTGCCATCAGGGATGAACAAGCGGGAGGGCCATCCTACGAGCAGTACTTC
>TRBV28|NA|NA|TRBJ2-3
CASSLSDGDTDTQYF
TGTGCCAGCAGTTTATCCGACGGGGACACAGATACGCAGTATTTT
>TRBV6-6|TRBD1|NA|TRBJ2-7
CASSWDRGSYEQYF
TGTGCCAGCTCCTGGGACAGGGGATCGTACGAGCAGTACTTC
>TRBV7-9|NA|NA|TRBJ2-5
CASSFIFDGKETQYF
TGTGCCAGCAGCTTCATTTTCGACGGTAAAGAGACCCAGTACTTC
>TRBV11-1|NA|NA|TRBJ1-2
CASSSGTLYGYTF
TGTGCCAGCAGCTCCGGGACGCTCTATGGCTACACCTTC
>TRBV25-1|NA|NA|TRBJ2-7
CASSDFDGYAYEQYF
TGTGCCAGCAGTGACTTCGACGGTTATGCCTACGAGCAGTACTTC
>TRBV11-2|NA|few|TRBJ2-2
CASSRRGNTGELFF
TGTGCCAGCAGCCGCAGGGGGAACACCGGGGAGCTGTTTTTT
>TRBV19|NA|NA|TRBJ2-7
CASSIGAAYEQYF
TGTGCCAGTAGTATCGGGGCGGCCTACGAGCAGTACTTC
>TRBV10-1|TRBD2|NA|TRBJ2-1
CASSDRTSGTAHNEQFF
TGCGCCAGCAGTGATCGGACTAGCGGGACCGCCCACAATGAGCAGTTCTTC
>TRBV7-3|NA|NA|TRBJ2-7
CASSPDGQSYEQYF
TGTGCCAGCAGCCCCGACGGCCAGTCCTACGAGCAGTACTTC
>TRBV27|NA|once|TRBJ1-1
CASSSTRTENTEAFF
TGTGCCAGCAGTTCAACACGGACGGAGAACACTGAAGCTTTCTTT
>TRBV4-1|NA|NA|TRBJ2-7
CASSPLDGYEQYF
TGCGCCAGCAGCCCGTTGGACGGGTACGAGCAGTACTTC
>TRBV4-1|NA|NA|TRBJ2-1
CASSHPTYNEQFF
TGCGCCAGCAGCCATCCAACCTACAATGAGCAGTTCTTC
>TRBV9|TRBD2|NA|TRBJ2-7
CASSVGGSSYEQYF
TGTGCCAGCAGCGTAGGCGGGAGCTCCTACGAGCAGTACTTC
>TRBV9|NA|NA|TRBJ1-2
CASSVATSGGNYGYTF
TGTGCCAGCAGCGTAGCTACGTCAGGAGGTAACTATGGCTACACCTTC
>TRBV7-8|NA|NA|TRBJ2-6
CASSLTGMEDVLTF
TGTGCCAGCAGCTTGACGGGGATGGAGGACGTCCTGACTTTC
>TRBV9|NA|NA|TRBJ2-1
CASSPGAGEQFF
TGTGCCAGCAGCCCCGGAGCCGGGGAGCAGTTCTTC
>TRBV2|NA|NA|TRBJ1-5
CASSLPTGTDQPQHF
TGTGCCAGCAGTCTCCCTACAGGAACCGATCAGCCCCAGCATTTT
>TRBV28|NA|NA|TRBJ2-3
CASSFNSGTDTQYF
TGTGCCAGCAGTTTTAATAGCGGCACAGATACGCAGTATTTT
>TRBV29-1|TRBD2|once|TRBJ2-5
CSVALAARGETQYF
TGCAGCGTTGCCCTAGCGGCGAGAGGAGAGACCCAGTACTTC
>TRBV7-6|NA|NA|TRBJ2-2
CASRELGENTGELFF
TGTGCCAGCAGGGAGTTGGGAGAGAACACCGGGGAGCTGTTTTTT
>TRBV7-2|TRBD1|NA|TRBJ2-7
CASSPSGTGLYEQYF
TGTGCCAGCAGCCCATCCGGGACAGGATTATACGAGCAGTACTTC
>TRBV4-1|TRBD1|once|TRBJ2-7
CASSQDKQGAGEQYF
TGCGCCAGCAGCCAAGATAAACAGGGGGCCGGCGAGCAGTACTTC
>TRBV19|NA|NA|TRBJ2-3
CASYSTDTQYF
TGTGCCAGTTATAGCACAGATACGCAGTATTTT
>TRBV13|TRBD1|NA|TRBJ2-7
CASSPDREIIGEQYF
TGTGCCAGCAGCCCCGACAGGGAAATAATTGGCGAGCAGTACTTC
>TRBV27|TRBD1|NA|TRBJ2-2
CASRHPGTDTGELFF
TGTGCCAGCAGGCACCCCGGGACAGACACCGGGGAGCTGTTTTTT
>TRBV19|NA|NA|TRBJ2-3
CAAGSSSTDTQYF
TGTGCCGCAGGGAGTAGTTCGACAGATACGCAGTATTTT
>TRBV29-1|NA|NA|TRBJ1-1
CSVEGGSENAEAFF
TGCAGCGTTGAGGGGGGGTCGGAGAATGCTGAAGCTTTCTTT
>TRBV11-2|NA|NA|TRBJ2-7
CASSAGPLPYEQYF
TGTGCCAGCAGCGCAGGACCTCTACCCTACGAGCAGTACTTC
>TRBV5-1|NA|NA|TRBJ1-2
CASSYEWEYGYTF
TGCGCCAGCAGCTATGAGTGGGAGTATGGCTACACCTTC
>TRBV2|NA|NA|TRBJ2-7
CASSGTASRDEQYF
TGTGCCAGCAGTGGGACTGCGTCGAGGGACGAGCAGTACTTC
>TRBV5-1|NA|NA|TRBJ1-2
CASRYGQSDSYGYTF
TGCGCCAGCAGATATGGACAATCGGATAGCTATGGCTACACCTTC
>TRBV7-7|NA|NA|TRBJ2-3
CASSEGRPSTDTQYF
TGTGCCAGCAGCGAAGGACGCCCCTCCACAGATACGCAGTATTTT
>TRBV7-3|TRBD2|NA|TRBJ2-7
CASSLNPSGPYEQYF
TGTGCCAGCAGCTTAAATCCTAGCGGGCCTTACGAGCAGTACTTC
>TRBV28|NA|NA|TRBJ1-6
CASSLVRAGSPLHF
TGTGCCAGCAGTTTAGTCAGGGCGGGATCACCCCTCCACTTT
>TRBV28|TRBD1|NA|TRBJ2-3
CANWDRLTDTQYF
TGTGCCAATTGGGACAGGCTAACAGATACGCAGTATTTT
>TRBV28|NA|NA|TRBJ1-5
CASKPKTRDSDSNQPQHF
TGTGCCAGCAAACCGAAAACAAGAGACAGTGATAGCAATCAGCCCCAGCATTTT
>TRBV2|NA|NA|TRBJ2-2
CASTAYSGELFF
TGTGCCAGCACGGCCTATTCCGGGGAGCTGTTTTTT
>TRBV7-9|TRBD1|NA|TRBJ1-1
CASSWGTDPEAFF
TGTGCCAGCAGCTGGGGGACAGACCCTGAAGCTTTCTTT
>TRBV5-1|TRBD1|NA|TRBJ2-7
CASGGTGAYEQYF
TGCGCCAGCGGGGGGACAGGGGCCTACGAGCAGTACTTC
>TRBV7-9|NA|NA|TRBJ1-3
CASSLEGSGNTIYF
TGTGCCAGCAGCTTAGAAGGCTCTGGAAACACCATATATTTT
>TRBV5-1|NA|NA|TRBJ2-5
CASSLSRPVLEETQYF
TGCGCCAGCAGCTTGTCGCGACCGGTCCTTGAAGAGACCCAGTACTTC
>TRBV7-3|NA|NA|TRBJ2-2
CASRDPNTGELFF
TGTGCCAGCAGGGACCCGAACACCGGGGAGCTGTTTTTT
>TRBV28|NA|NA|TRBJ1-5
CASSRGEEGSQPQHF
TGTGCCAGCAGTCGGGGCGAGGAGGGGAGTCAGCCCCAGCATTTT
>TRBV11-2|NA|NA|TRBJ2-1
CASSLGSLSEQFF
TGTGCCAGCAGCTTAGGGAGTTTGAGTGAGCAGTTCTTC